The present TCR beta chain was sequenced within a study of read filtering for tumor transcriptome and immune sequencing. Whole-study context: DNase treatment preceded whole-transcriptome library preparation. IR-seq gave about 4.05 to 11 million TCR reads per sample; RNA-seq gave roughly 80 to 1273.

Germline assignment: CDR1 LGHDT and CDR2 YNNKEL (reference sequence). This CDR3 region has 15 residues. Trimming removed 6 bases from V and 3 bases from J, with 17 bases in between. The library was built from roughly 400 ng RNA with molecular barcoded adaptors for alpha/delta and beta/gamma chains. Via MiXCR, TCRdb re-called the reads, giving one row per CDR3 protein. Of around 50,000 distinct CDR3 sequences in the sample, less than 25% were seen once. Only a few counts were recorded for this clonotype. This sequence originates from a donor aged 40 or over with multiple myeloma. This chain links TRBV3-1 with TRBJ1-1; D unclear. The material sequenced was a population of CD138-negative cells sorted from bone marrow. The CDR3 sequence: CASSQLIGGDTEAFF. In DNA, the CDR3 is TGTGCCAGCAGTCAATTAATCGGAGGAGACACTGAAGCTTTCTTT.